Listed here are 30 T cell receptor beta chains from one sample, sequenced in a study of T cells in Graves' hyperthyroidism and ophthalmopathy. Authors of the study amplified TCR beta CDR3 regions from RNA transcripts. HTBI primers were employed in a first-round RT-PCR of the TCR CDR3. MiXCR, run by TCRdb on the multiplex PCR reads, gives a single entry per CDR3 protein. The sample shows 650,000 to 850,000 distinct CDR3 sequences, 18% of them seen only once. Material for sequencing was blood. These receptors were collected from a woman aged 50 to 60 with Graves' hyperthyroidism that later progressed to Graves' ophthalmopathy.

This clonotype occurred a few times. This chain joins TRBV9 and TRBJ1-1; D unresolved. Trimming removed 3 bases from V and 1 base from J, with 13 bases in between. Looked up from germline, CDR1 is SGDLS and CDR2 is YYNGEE. CDR3 size: 15 residues. CDR3 nucleotides: TGTGCCAGCAGCGACCTAGTTTCGCCGAACACTGAAGCTTTCTTT. Its protein is CASSDLVSPNTEAFF.

The rearrangement uses TRBV19 and TRBJ1-5; D not certain. Germline V gene data show CDR1 as LNHDA and CDR2 as SQIVND (reference sequence). Trimming took off 5 bases at V and 0 bases at J, with 8 bases between the two ends. This CDR3 is built from 14 residues. This CDR3 reads CASSFSHSNQPQHF. CDR3 nucleotides: TGTGCCAGTAGTTTTTCACATAGCAATCAGCCCCAGCATTTT.

The sample holds many counts of this clonotype. The rearrangement links TRBV2 to TRBJ1-6; 10 bases align to TRBD1. This CDR3 comprises 16 residues. Germline CDR1 is SNHLY and CDR2 is FYNNEI. The V and J ends lost 9 bases and 9 bases, in that order; junction bases with no gene match: 14. CDR3 sequence: CARNGPGTGVFSPLHF. CDR3 coding DNA: TGTGCCAGGAACGGGCCGGGGACAGGGGTTTTTTCACCCCTCCACTTT.

This clonotype was detected only a few times. The gene calls are TRBV5-8 and TRBJ1-2; D perhaps matches TRBD1 (6 bases). CDR3 length: 14 residues. V was pared by 4 bases and J by 3 bases, with 13 bases between. Germline lookup yields CDR1 SGHTS and CDR2 YDEGEE. The CDR3 loop reads CASSKERQDYGYTF. Written as DNA, the CDR3 is TGTGCCAGCAGCAAGGAGAGACAGGACTATGGCTACACCTTC. The entire variable domain, with the rest obtained from reference TRBV5-8 and TRBJ1-2, is as follows: EAGVTQSPTHLIKTRGQQATLRCSPISGHTSVYWYQQALGLGLQFLLWYDEGEERNRGNFPPRFSGRQFPNYSSELNVNALELEDSALYLCASSKERQDYGYTFGSGTRLTVV.

This clonotype was counted at least ten times. The chain recombines TRBV3-1 with TRBJ1-2; 7 bases line up with TRBD1. V shed 2 bases and J 4 bases; nucleotides not matched to a gene: 4. Germline V lookup: CDR1 LGHDT, CDR2 YNNKEL (reference sequence). The length of the CDR3 is 14 residues. This chain's CDR3 is CASSQLDRLYGYTF. The CDR3 coding sequence is TGTGCCAGCAGCCAACTGGACAGGCTCTATGGCTACACCTTC.

This clonotype showed up just a few times. The chain uses TRBV29-1 and TRBJ2-1; 7 bases are shared with TRBD1. The J segment lost 7 bases and the V segment lost 6 bases, leaving 6 bases of the junction unmatched. The CDR3 is made up of 12 amino acids. From germline, CDR1 is SQVTM and CDR2 ANQGSEA. The CDR3 DNA reads TGCAGCGTGTCGCTCAGGGGGAATGAGCAGTTCTTC. Amino acids: CSVSLRGNEQFF.

The CDR3 sequence is CASSFGQGGRETQYF. CDR3 nucleotides: TGTGCCAGCAGTTTCGGACAGGGTGGGCGAGAGACCCAGTACTTC. V is TRBV3-1 and J is TRBJ2-5; TRBD1 matches at 8 bases. With V trimmed by 6 bases and J by 4 bases, 10 bases remained unmatched. The CDR3 is 15 amino acids. Germline values: CDR1 LGHDT, CDR2 YNNKEL (reference sequence).

This clonotype was detected only a few times. The chain joins TRBV7-3 to TRBJ1-4, with a possible D match to TRBD1 (5 bases). Germline CDR1 SGHTA, CDR2 FQGTGA. Trimming cost V 2 bases and J 8 bases, with 15 bases left between them. There are 15 residues in the CDR3. In DNA form, the CDR3 reads TGTGCCAGCAGCTTAGTCAGGGACTATGAAGAAAAACTGTTTTTT. Translated, it gives CASSLVRDYEEKLFF.

This clonotype occurred many times. The rearrangement links TRBV5-1 to TRBJ1-1; D unresolved. The V gene lost 2 bases and the J gene lost 6 bases, with 8 bases spanning the gap. Germline V lookup: CDR1 SGHRS, CDR2 YFSETQ. The CDR3 is 12 residues long. CDR3 nucleotides: TGCGCCAGCAGCTTAGATTTCCCTGAAGCTTTCTTT. Translating it yields CASSLDFPEAFF.

This clonotype was counted ten times or more. V usage is TRBV18 and J usage is TRBJ1-1; the D gene is possibly TRBD1 (6 bases). Trimming took off 9 bases at V and 10 bases at J, with 24 bases between the two ends. The germline V gene encodes CDR1 KGHSH and CDR2 LQKENI. This CDR3 contains 14 residues. CDR3: CASSTVGNRERAFF. CDR3 DNA: TGTGCCAGTTCTACGGTTGGGAACAGGGAGCGAGCTTTCTTT.

This clonotype was counted many times. The CDR3 sequence: CSVGGDSEQYF. CDR3 DNA: TGCAGCGTGGGCGGGGACAGCGAGCAGTACTTC. J is TRBJ2-7 and V is TRBV29-1, with a weak D call TRBD1 (7 bases). Trimming left V 6 bases short and J 6 bases short, with 12 bases between. In germline, CDR1 is SQVTM, CDR2 ANQGSEA. CDR3 size: 11 residues.

This clonotype was seen at least ten times. The chain employs TRBV30 and TRBJ2-7; no clear D. The CDR3 has 14 amino acids. Germline V gene sequence: CDR1 GTSNPN, CDR2 SVGIG (reference sequence). Between the trimmed V and J ends, which lost 1 base and 0 bases, there was a span of 10 bases. CDR3 DNA: TGTGCCTGGAGTGGGGGATTTAGCTCCTACGAGCAGTACTTC. This translates into CAWSGGFSSYEQYF.

This clonotype was detected ten times or more. The J gene is TRBJ2-6, the V gene TRBV13; 8 bases map to TRBD1. Germline assignment: CDR1 PRHDT and CDR2 FYEKMQ (reference sequence). The V and J ends lost 5 bases and 2 bases, in that order; junction bases with no gene match: 17. CDR3 length: 20 amino acids. The CDR3 bases are TGTGCCAGCAGCAACCGAGAAGACCGACAGGGGTGGGCTGGGGCCAACGTCCTGACTTTC. Translation gives CASSNREDRQGWAGANVLTF. Complete variable domain (other parts from reference TRBV13 and TRBJ2-6): AAGVIQSPRHLIKEKRETATLKCYPIPRHDTVYWYQQGPGQDPQFLISFYEKMQSDKGSIPDRFSAQQFSDYHSELNMSSLELGDSALYFCASSNREDRQGWAGANVLTFGAGSRLTVL.

The chain has TRBV2 and TRBJ2-5; no clear D gene. The V end was cut by 7 bases, the J end by 3 bases, with 3 bases between. Germline V CDR1 and CDR2: SNHLY, FYNNEI. The CDR3 loop spans 10 amino acids. CDR3 nucleotides: TGTGCCAGCACAGAAGAGACCCAGTACTTC. It encodes CASTEETQYF.

The chain combines TRBV19 with TRBJ2-5; either TRBD1 or TRBD2 may fit D (5 bases each). CDR3 length: 15 amino acids. With 2 bases removed from V and 1 base from J, the gap between germline ends came to 11 bases. Germline-derived CDR1 and CDR2 are LNHDA and SQIVND (reference sequence). The CDR3 reads CASSIWGGGQETQYF. CDR3 bases: TGTGCCAGTAGTATATGGGGCGGAGGCCAAGAGACCCAGTACTTC.

This clonotype was found many times. The chain carries TRBV9 and TRBJ1-2; D remains unclear. V gave up 4 bases and J gave up 4 bases, with 11 bases separating them. Germline V lookup: CDR1 SGDLS, CDR2 YYNGEE. The CDR3 is 13 residues long. In DNA, the CDR3 is TGTGCCAGCAGCCCAGTCTTTCCCTATGGCTACACCTTC. Translating it yields CASSPVFPYGYTF.

The chain is built from TRBV2 and TRBJ2-7; 7 nucleotides match TRBD2. CDR3 length: 14 amino acids. The junction had 7 bases not matched to a gene; V was cut back by 4 bases and J by 4 bases. CDR1 is SNHLY, CDR2 FYNNEI, per germline. The CDR3 nucleotides are TGTGCCAGCAGTGGCCAGCGGGATGTATACGAGCAGTACTTC. Amino acid sequence: CASSGQRDVYEQYF.

With respect to this clonotype: This may arise from a read error, as a much more abundant clone is one base away. The gene calls are TRBV12-3 or TRBV12-4 and TRBJ2-2; TRBD2 aligns across 8 bases. Germline trimming cut 5 bases from V and 4 bases from J; bases unmatched to any gene: 18. CDR3 length equals 19 residues. The CDR3 coding sequence is TGTGCCAGCAGTCCCCCCCCGGGACTAGTGGGGGGGGTCACCGGGGAGCTGTTTTTT. Amino acid sequence: CASSPPPGLVGGVTGELFF.

This clonotype was recorded only once. One junction end does not reproduce the germline sequence, and a read error may be involved. This sequence joins TRBV11-3 and TRBJ2-2; D unresolved. The length of the CDR3 is 14 residues. Germline loops: CDR1 SGHNT, CDR2 YENEEA. CDR3 bases: TGTGCCGGCAGCTTCATCTCGAACACCGGGGAGCTGTTTTTT. Translated, it gives CAGSFISNTGELFF.

This clonotype occurred a few times. The chain has TRBV9 and TRBJ2-7; 11 nucleotides match TRBD2. This CDR3 is 16 amino acids long. J was trimmed by 3 bases and V by 0 bases; bases with no gene match: 5. The germline CDR1 and CDR2 sequences are SGDLS and YYNGEE. Here the CDR3 DNA reads TGTGCCAGCAGCGTAGAGGGACTAGCGGAGGTCTACGAGCAGTACTTC. Its protein is CASSVEGLAEVYEQYF.

At least ten counts were recorded for this clonotype. CDR3: CASSRTWAVYQETQYF. In DNA, the CDR3 is TGTGCCAGCAGCCGAACATGGGCGGTGTACCAAGAGACCCAGTACTTC. V gene TRBV7-2 combines with J gene TRBJ2-5; unclear D gene. Germline values: CDR1 SGHTA, CDR2 FQGNSA. This CDR3 spans 16 amino acids. V lost 5 bases and J lost 0, with 16 bases in between.

This clonotype was seen only a few times. V is TRBV18 and J is TRBJ1-1; 7 bases match TRBD1. Trimming cost V 3 bases and J 4 bases; bases outside gene matches: 11. CDR3 length: 16 residues. Germline V gene data show CDR1 as KGHSH and CDR2 as LQKENI. CDR3 sequence (DNA): TGTGCCAGCTCACCCCGACAGGGAGGGTTGAGCACTGAAGCTTTCTTT. This gives the protein CASSPRQGGLSTEAFF.

This sequence joins TRBV19 and TRBJ2-6; D is undetermined. Germline V gene sequence: CDR1 LNHDA, CDR2 SQIVND (reference sequence). The CDR3 length is 14 residues. V was cut by 6 bases and J by 2 bases, with 8 bases left in between. The CDR3: CASRSIPGANVLTF. As DNA, the CDR3 is TGTGCCAGTAGGAGCATCCCTGGGGCCAACGTCCTGACTTTC.

The chain combines TRBV24-1 with TRBJ2-1, with TRBD1 matching 7 bases. The V segment lost 3 bases and the J segment 2 bases; nucleotides outside the gene matches: 9. Per the germline V gene, CDR1 is KGHDR and CDR2 is SFDVKD. The CDR3 totals 17 residues. The CDR3 sequence: CATSDTTGVDAYNEQFF. DNA of the CDR3: TGTGCCACCAGTGATACCACAGGGGTCGACGCCTACAATGAGCAGTTCTTC.

The chain employs TRBV20-1 and TRBJ1-4, with D unclear. From germline, CDR1 is DFQATT and CDR2 SNEGSKA (reference sequence). The V end was cut by 6 bases, the J end by 0 bases, with 11 bases between. The CDR3 loop spans 14 amino acids. The CDR3 sequence: CSAENIATNEKLFF. The CDR3 bases are TGCAGTGCGGAAAACATCGCAACTAATGAAAAACTGTTTTTT.

The chain recombines TRBV29-1 with TRBJ1-1; D is ambiguous. The CDR3 totals 13 residues. The germline gives CDR1 SQVTM, CDR2 ANQGSEA. The germline V and J ends were trimmed by 8 bases and 5 bases, with 18 bases remaining between them. The CDR3 sequence: CSPYVTGGTEAFF. The CDR3 DNA sequence: TGCAGCCCATACGTAACCGGCGGGACTGAAGCTTTCTTT. The whole variable domain, filled in from reference TRBV29-1 and TRBJ1-1, reads SAVISQKPSRDICQRGTSLTIQCQVDSQVTMMFWYRQQPGQSLTLIATANQGSEATYESGFVIDKFPISRPNLTFSTLTVSNMSPEDSSIYLCSPYVTGGTEAFFGQGTRLTVV.

This clonotype was recorded a few times. The CDR3 is CASSGPGTYNEQFF. In DNA, the CDR3 is TGTGCCAGCAGCGGACCGGGCACTTACAATGAGCAGTTCTTC. The chain combines TRBV9 with TRBJ2-1; D ambiguous. Germline V gives CDR1 SGDLS, CDR2 YYNGEE. This CDR3 is 14 amino acids long. The ends were cut back, 3 bases at V and 4 bases at J, with 11 bases in the middle.

The V gene is TRBV6-2 or TRBV6-3, the J gene TRBJ2-2, with D perhaps matching TRBD1 or TRBD2 (6 bases each). There are 16 residues in the CDR3. The V end lost 0 bases, the J end lost 7 bases, and 15 bases lay between the germline ends. Germline CDR1 and CDR2: MNHEY and SVGEGT. The CDR3 DNA reads TGTGCCAGCAGTTACTCGTCGCCACAGGGAGGCGGGGAGCTGTTTTTT. It yields the protein CASSYSSPQGGGELFF.

The J gene is TRBJ2-1, the V gene TRBV6-1; 10 nucleotides line up with TRBD2. Losses at the gene ends were 5 bases for V and 12 bases for J; bases not matched to a gene: 13. This CDR3 contains 15 residues. Germline V gene data show CDR1 as MNHNS and CDR2 as SASEGT. CDR3 region: CASSLKAGGPSRQFF. Here the CDR3 DNA reads TGTGCCAGCAGTCTCAAAGCGGGGGGGCCTTCTCGGCAGTTCTTC.

V gene TRBV18 combines with J gene TRBJ2-1; no clear D gene. Germline CDR1 KGHSH, CDR2 LQKENI. The V and J ends lost 5 bases and 0 bases respectively, with 11 bases between them. This CDR3 contains 15 residues. CDR3 nucleotide sequence: TGTGCCAGCTCAACAAGCGAAGGCTCCTACAATGAGCAGTTCTTC. Its translation: CASSTSEGSYNEQFF. Filled out from reference TRBV18 and TRBJ2-1, the complete variable domain reads NAGVMQNPRHLVRRRGQEARLRCSPMKGHSHVYWYRQLPEEGLKFMVYLQKENIIDESGMPKERFSAEFPKEGPSILRIQQVVRGDSAAYFCASSTSEGSYNEQFFGPGTRLTVL.